Sequencing of this T cell receptor (beta chain) was carried out in a study of cytomegalovirus exposure and HLA in healthy donors. Both 60 Vbeta primers and 13 Jbeta primers went into the PCR. TCRdb keeps only in-frame clones here, not all; method: immunoSEQ multiplex PCR. The table for this sample gives roughly 50,000 clones. The CDR3 consists of 10 residues. Germline CDR1 is GTSNPN and CDR2 is SVGIG (reference sequence). A remark on this clone: What it binds is not known. The junction does not match germline at one end; this may be a read error. Other nucleotide sequences in the sample specify the same CDR3.

Study-wide points: Confirmation was obtained in vitro that three CMV-associated chains are specific for CMV antigens. As a later analysis showed, a missense DCLRE1C variant was linked to trimming of TCR beta V- and J-genes.

The chain has TRBV30 and TRBJ1-1; TRBD1 matches 9 bases. Sequenced sample: PBMCs. This clonotype originated in a woman aged 40 to 49 in good health and CMV-seronegative. CDR3 nucleotides: TGTGCATGGGGACAGGGTGAAACTTTCTTT. Translated: CAWGQGETFF.